The sequence of this TCR beta chain was determined in a study of cytomegalovirus exposure and HLA in healthy donors. Study context: Clustering assigned about 80% of the roughly 430 genotyped donors to the Caucasian-associated ancestry cluster.

V trimming: 0 bases; J trimming: 1 base; junction bases outside the gene matches: 6. The CDR3 extends over 16 amino acids. Per the germline V gene, CDR1 is SGHRS and CDR2 is YFSETQ. In the case of this clone: Its specificity is not known.

Both 60 Vbeta primers and 13 Jbeta primers went into the PCR. TCRdb's copy holds only in-frame clones and misses some; the assay was immunoSEQ multiplex PCR. Of about 150,000 clones in the sample, roughly 83% were seen once. General study results and limits: Presence/absence analyses rested on an assumption that sequencing depth was roughly uniform across donors. Association with HLA alleles at 0.05 false discovery rate was found for roughly 17,000 TCR beta sequences in a later analysis. A later analysis linked a missense DCLRE1C variant to TCR beta V- and J-gene trimming.

This chain connects TRBV5-1 to TRBJ1-2, with 7 bases identical to TRBD1. The material sequenced was PBMCs. This receptor was taken from a man younger than 45 in good health and CMV-seropositive. The CDR3 loop reads CASSLDTQGGNYGYTF. The CDR3 bases are TGCGCCAGCAGCTTGGATACGCAGGGGGGTAACTATGGCTACACCTTC.